The source of this TCR beta chain is a study of blood T cells in healthy people across ages. This clonotype was seen a few times. Then a second PCR, running roughly 7 to 12 cycles, was carried out with a sample-barcoded 5' primer and a J-beta primer mix. Every molecule of cDNA carried a tag from a template-switch adaptor with 12 random nucleotides. TCRdb recomputed calls from the 5' RACE reads with MiXCR, one row per CDR3 protein. Altogether 950,000 to 1,200,000 distinct CDR3 sequences are present, roughly two fifths being singletons, with the ten largest covering around 14%. The sequencing input was blood. This sequence originates from a man between 18 and 29 years old in good health.

The DNA of the CDR3 is TGTGCCAGCAGTTTCCCCTCTGAGCAGTTCTTC. As protein: CASSFPSEQFF. V and J are TRBV28 and TRBJ2-1; D remains ambiguous. CDR1 and CDR2 (germline): MDHEN, SYDVKM. The CDR3 runs 11 residues. Trimming took 3 bases from V and 9 from J, leaving 6 bases between them.